The 19 T cell receptor beta chains below were found in one sample sequenced in a study of shared clonotypes between healthy human individuals. The data were produced by immunoSEQ multiplex PCR, yet TCRdb's version contains in-frame clones alone and is incomplete. The top ten hold under 0.65% of the sample, which has roughly 1 million clones, 75% to 85% seen once. The sample taken for sequencing was memory CD4+ T cells from PBMCs. The subset denotes: CD45RA-negative fraction. Source of these receptors: a young man in good health. Some clones in this sample may be carry-over from other donors' samples.

The rearrangement joins TRBV10-2 to TRBJ2-1; TRBD2 matches 12 bases. The CDR3 runs to 16 residues. Germline-derived CDR1 and CDR2 are WSHSY and SAAADI. The J segment lost 4 bases and the V segment lost 0 bases, leaving 1 base of the junction unmatched. CDR3 DNA: TGCGCCAGCAGTGAGTCAGGGACTAGCGGGTACAATGAGCAGTTCTTC. Encoded protein: CASSESGTSGYNEQFF.

The chain has TRBV7-8 and TRBJ2-7, with D unresolved. The CDR3 sequence is 14 residues long. V lost 5 bases and J 3 bases, leaving 14 bases between the germline ends. In germline, CDR1 is SGHVS, CDR2 FQNEAQ. The CDR3 sequence: CASSPYGTIYEQYF. The CDR3 nucleotides are TGTGCCAGCAGCCCCTACGGCACCATCTACGAGCAGTACTTC.

Only a few counts were recorded for this clone. The CDR3 region has the DNA TGTGCCAGCAGTTATCCATTGGGGGGAACCACTGAAGCTTTCTTT. This gives the protein CASSYPLGGTTEAFF. The chain has TRBV28 and TRBJ1-1, with D tentatively TRBD1 (5 bases). The CDR3 covers 15 residues. Germline V gene sequence: CDR1 MDHEN, CDR2 SYDVKM. The germline V and J ends were trimmed by 4 bases and 4 bases, with 16 bases remaining between them.

This chain joins TRBV19 and TRBJ2-7; 8 positions agree with TRBD1. V dropped 4 bases and J dropped 0; count of bases not matched to a gene: 5. The CDR3 loop spans 15 amino acids. Germline lookup yields CDR1 LNHDA and CDR2 SQIVND (reference sequence). CDR3 loop: CASSSWDRSSYEQYF. CDR3 DNA: TGTGCCAGTAGTAGTTGGGACAGGAGCTCCTACGAGCAGTACTTC.

The chain couples TRBV4-2 to TRBJ2-1; 11 bases agree with TRBD2. CDR3 length equals 16 residues. V was clipped by 4 bases and J by 7 bases; unmatched bases: 9. Germline CDR1 is LGHNA and CDR2 is YNFKEQ. CDR3 coding DNA: TGTGCCAGCAGCCGACAGACTAGCGGGATTGGGAATGAGCAGTTCTTC. This translates into CASSRQTSGIGNEQFF.

Comments on this clone: At the DNA level, this CDR3 is encoded by other sequences in the same sample as well. This chain links TRBV2 with TRBJ2-5, with D possibly TRBD1 on 5 matching bases. This CDR3 has 12 residues. V lost 3 bases, J lost 5 bases, and 7 bases lay in between. Germline V gene lookup returns CDR1 SNHLY and CDR2 FYNNEI. This CDR3 is CASSEGRETQYF. In DNA, the CDR3 is TGTGCCAGCAGTGAGGGGCGGGAGACCCAGTACTTC.

Concerning this clone: The same CDR3 can be traced to other DNA sequences in this sample. This sequence joins TRBV7-2 and TRBJ1-2, with D maybe TRBD1 (6 bases). The V end was cut by 2 bases, the J end by 4 bases, with 11 bases between. The CDR3 runs 14 residues. Germline V CDR1 and CDR2: SGHTA, FQGNSA. The CDR3 DNA follows: TGTGCCAGCAGCTTACGGGGGGCGGGCTATGGCTACACCTTC. It translates to CASSLRGAGYGYTF.

This chain joins TRBV6-5 and TRBJ2-1; D not certain. Trimming shortened V by 6 bases and J by 8 bases, and 14 bases separated the two germline ends. Germline V gene data show CDR1 as MNHEY and CDR2 as SVGAGI. The CDR3 sequence is 13 residues long. The CDR3 is CASRRRGVDEQFF. For the CDR3, the DNA is TGTGCCAGCAGGAGACGTGGAGTCGATGAGCAGTTCTTC.

This clone was seen just once. This chain links TRBV30 with TRBJ1-3, with D tentatively TRBD1 (6 bases). Germline-derived CDR1 and CDR2 are GTSNPN and SVGIG (reference sequence). Trimming cost V 6 bases and J 1 base, with 13 bases left between them. The CDR3 is 14 amino acids. The DNA for the CDR3 is TGTGCCTGTAAGACAGGACTATCTGGAAACACCATATATTTT. Amino acids: CACKTGLSGNTIYF.

V usage is TRBV14 and J usage is TRBJ1-2; the D gene is possibly TRBD1 (5 bases). Between the trimmed V and J ends, which lost 4 bases and 4 bases, there was a span of 16 bases. Germline V gives CDR1 SGHDN, CDR2 FVKESK. There are 15 residues in the CDR3. CDR3 in amino acids: CASSRAYGGGYGYTF. The CDR3 coding sequence is TGTGCCAGCAGCCGAGCCTACGGGGGAGGCTATGGCTACACCTTC.

The V and J genes are TRBV11-3 and TRBJ2-5, with D unclear. V dropped 1 base and J dropped 1 base, with 10 bases sitting between them. The germline V gene has CDR1 SGHNT and CDR2 YENEEA. This CDR3 is built from 15 residues. The CDR3 loop reads CASSLGEGLQETQYF. CDR3 coding DNA: TGTGCCAGCAGCTTAGGTGAAGGGCTCCAAGAGACCCAGTACTTC. Supplemented by reference TRBV11-3 and TRBJ2-5, the full variable domain reads EAGVVQSPRYKIIEKKQPVAFWCNPISGHNTLYWYLQNLGQGPELLIRYENEEAVDDSQLPKDRFSAERLKGVDSTLKIQPAELGDSAVYLCASSLGEGLQETQYFGPGTRLLVL.

This chain links TRBV7-9 with TRBJ2-1, with 13 nucleotides matching TRBD2. Germline CDR1 SEHNR, CDR2 FQNEAQ (reference sequence). J was trimmed by 10 bases and V by 7 bases; bases with no gene match: 10. The CDR3 runs 15 residues. The CDR3 coding sequence is TGTGCCAGCATGTCGTTGGGACTAGCGGGGACAGAGCAGTTCTTC. Its translation: CASMSLGLAGTEQFF.

CDR3 sequence (DNA): TGTGCCAGCAGCATGGCACGGGCGGGCCGGGGGAATCAGCCCCAGCATTTT. Its translation is CASSMARAGRGNQPQHF. The V gene is TRBV7-8, the J gene TRBJ1-5; possibly TRBD1 for D (5 bases). The CDR3 length is 17 residues. Germline CDR1 SGHVS, CDR2 FQNEAQ. Trimming removed 5 bases at V and 4 bases at J, with 21 bases between.

This chain joins TRBV7-6 and TRBJ1-3; perhaps TRBD1 as D (5 bases). V was cut by 1 base and J by 7 bases, with 17 bases left in between. Per the germline V gene, CDR1 is SGHVS and CDR2 is FNYEAQ. The CDR3 is 16 amino acids. The CDR3 nucleotides are TGTGCCAGCAGCTTAGTCCGACCCGGGGGTGGGAACACCATATATTTT. It translates to CASSLVRPGGGNTIYF.

There are a few counts of this clone. This chain links TRBV29-1 with TRBJ2-7, with D possibly TRBD2 on 6 matching bases. The CDR3 totals 14 residues. Germline CDR1 reads SQVTM; CDR2 reads ANQGSEA. Trimming pared 4 bases from V and 0 bases from J, leaving 13 bases between. In nucleotides, the CDR3 is TGCAGCGTTGCGGGGGTGGGGAGCTCCTACGAGCAGTACTTC. It codes for CSVAGVGSSYEQYF.

V usage is TRBV2 and J usage is TRBJ2-2, with no clear D. CDR3 length equals 15 residues. Germline lookup yields CDR1 SNHLY and CDR2 FYNNEI. Trimming left V 8 bases short and J 6 bases short, with 19 bases between. The CDR3 protein is CASGEEPPLAGELFF. The CDR3, as DNA: TGTGCCAGCGGAGAGGAGCCCCCTTTGGCCGGGGAGCTGTTTTTT.

J is TRBJ2-1 and V is TRBV7-2; D is unclear. The CDR3 is 12 amino acids. V lost 10 bases to trimming and J lost 0 bases, with 7 bases between them. Germline CDR1 is SGHTA and CDR2 is FQGNSA. CDR3 nucleotides: TGTGCCACCACATTCTCCTACAATGAGCAGTTCTTC. This translates into CATTFSYNEQFF.

The chain links TRBV9 to TRBJ2-5; D uncertain. Germline V CDR1 and CDR2: SGDLS, YYNGEE. Trimming took 0 bases from V and 3 from J, leaving 9 bases between them. There are 14 residues in the CDR3. The CDR3: CASSVVGSEETQYF. In DNA form, the CDR3 reads TGTGCCAGCAGCGTAGTAGGCAGCGAAGAGACCCAGTACTTC.

Only a few counts were recorded for this clone. This rearrangement joins TRBV5-1 to TRBJ1-1; D unclear. The germline V and J ends were trimmed by 2 bases and 3 bases, with 8 bases remaining between them. The germline V gene encodes CDR1 SGHRS and CDR2 YFSETQ. The CDR3 has 13 residues. The CDR3 reads CASSFTEYTEAFF. The CDR3 DNA sequence: TGCGCCAGCAGCTTTACAGAATACACTGAAGCTTTCTTT.